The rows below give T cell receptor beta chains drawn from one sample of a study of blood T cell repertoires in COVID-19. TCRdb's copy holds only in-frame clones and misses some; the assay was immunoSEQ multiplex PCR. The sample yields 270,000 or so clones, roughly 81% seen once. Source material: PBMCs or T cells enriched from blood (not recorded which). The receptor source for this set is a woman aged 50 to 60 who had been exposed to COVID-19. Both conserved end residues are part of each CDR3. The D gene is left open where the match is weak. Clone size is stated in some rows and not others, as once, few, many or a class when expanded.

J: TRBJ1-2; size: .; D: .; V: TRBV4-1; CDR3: CASSQDRGLNYGYTF; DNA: TGCGCCAGCAGCCAAGATCGAGGCCTAAACTATGGCTACACCTTC
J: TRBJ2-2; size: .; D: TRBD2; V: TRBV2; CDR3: CASKLLTSDTGELFF; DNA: TGTGCCAGCAAATTACTGACTAGCGACACCGGGGAGCTGTTTTTT
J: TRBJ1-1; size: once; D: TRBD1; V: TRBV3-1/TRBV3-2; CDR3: CASSPRTGGGNTEAFF; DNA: TGTGCCAGCAGCCCCCGGACAGGGGGTGGGAACACTGAAGCTTTCTTT
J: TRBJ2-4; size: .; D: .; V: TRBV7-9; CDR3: CASSLGATVDF; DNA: TGTGCCAGCAGCTTAGGGGCAACGGTAGACTTC
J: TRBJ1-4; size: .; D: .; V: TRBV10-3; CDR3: CATSRHEGEKLFF; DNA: TGTGCCACCTCCAGACATGAAGGCGAAAAACTGTTTTTT
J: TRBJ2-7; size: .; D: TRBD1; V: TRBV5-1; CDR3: CASSLRTGTYEQYF; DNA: TGCGCCAGCAGCTTGAGGACAGGTACCTACGAGCAGTACTTC
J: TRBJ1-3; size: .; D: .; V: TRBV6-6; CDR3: CASSSVATGNTIYF; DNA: TGTGCCAGCAGTTCAGTAGCTACTGGAAACACCATATATTTT
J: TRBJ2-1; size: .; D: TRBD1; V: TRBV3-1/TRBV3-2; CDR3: CASSHSGTGVYNEQFF; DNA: TGTGCCAGCAGCCACTCCGGGACAGGGGTGTACAATGAGCAGTTCTTC
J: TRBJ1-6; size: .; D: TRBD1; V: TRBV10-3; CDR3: CAISHRDRNSPLHF; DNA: TGTGCCATCAGCCACCGGGACAGAAATTCACCCCTCCACTTT
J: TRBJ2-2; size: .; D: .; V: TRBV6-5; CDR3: CASSSGTSTGELFF; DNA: TGTGCCAGCAGTTCCGGGACAAGCACCGGGGAGCTGTTTTTT
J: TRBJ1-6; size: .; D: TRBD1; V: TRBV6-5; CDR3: CASSGTGGPDSPLHF; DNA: TGTGCCAGCAGCGGGACAGGGGGACCTGATTCACCCCTCCACTTT
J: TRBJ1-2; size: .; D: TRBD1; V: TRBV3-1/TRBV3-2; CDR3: CASSQWDRVDYGYTF; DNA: TGTGCCAGCAGCCAGTGGGACAGGGTCGACTATGGCTACACCTTC
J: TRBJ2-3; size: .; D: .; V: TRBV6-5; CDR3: CASTPSSGTDTQYF; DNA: TGTGCCAGCACCCCCAGCTCGGGAACAGATACGCAGTATTTT
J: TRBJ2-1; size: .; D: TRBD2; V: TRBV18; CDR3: CASSGLASSYNEQFF; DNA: TGTGCCAGCTCGGGACTAGCGAGCTCCTACAATGAGCAGTTCTTC
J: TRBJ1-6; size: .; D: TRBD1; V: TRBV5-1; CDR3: CASSPDSYRGNSPLHF; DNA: TGCGCCAGCAGCCCAGATTCATACAGGGGAAATTCACCCCTCCACTTT
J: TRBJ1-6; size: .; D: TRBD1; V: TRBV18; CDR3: CASSSGTGNSPLHF; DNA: TGTGCCAGCTCATCCGGGACAGGGAATTCACCCCTCCACTTT
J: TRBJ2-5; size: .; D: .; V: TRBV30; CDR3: CAWSGGNNYLETQYF; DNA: TGTGCCTGGAGTGGAGGGAATAACTACTTAGAGACCCAGTACTTC
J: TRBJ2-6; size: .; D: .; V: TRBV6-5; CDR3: CAIAPGTSGANVLTF; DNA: TGTGCCATCGCCCCAGGCACATCTGGGGCCAACGTCCTGACTTTC
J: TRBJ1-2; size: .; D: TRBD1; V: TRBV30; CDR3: CAWSVGTARFYGYTF; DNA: TGTGCCTGGAGTGTTGGGACAGCTCGATTCTATGGCTACACCTTC
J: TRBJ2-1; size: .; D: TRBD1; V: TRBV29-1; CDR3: CSVPGQSYNEQFF; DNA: TGCAGCGTTCCGGGACAGTCCTACAATGAGCAGTTCTTC
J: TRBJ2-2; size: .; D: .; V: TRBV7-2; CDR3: CASSSHQAGTGELFF; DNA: TGTGCCAGCAGCTCACATCAGGCCGGAACCGGGGAGCTGTTTTTT
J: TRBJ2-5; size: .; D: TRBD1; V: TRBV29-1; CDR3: CSGTGEETQYF; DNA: TGCAGCGGGACAGGGGAAGAGACCCAGTACTTC
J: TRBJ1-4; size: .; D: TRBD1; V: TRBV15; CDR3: CASNRGNEKLFF; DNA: TGTGCCTCGAACAGGGGTAATGAAAAACTGTTTTTT
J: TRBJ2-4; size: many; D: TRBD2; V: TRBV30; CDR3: CAWRSGGRGGIQYF; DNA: TGTGCCTGGAGGTCGGGGGGGCGCGGAGGCATTCAGTACTTC
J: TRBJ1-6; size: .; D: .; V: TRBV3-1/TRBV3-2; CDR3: CASSQAGTGSNSPLHF; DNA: TGTGCCAGCAGCCAAGCCGGTACAGGGTCAAATTCACCCCTCCACTTT
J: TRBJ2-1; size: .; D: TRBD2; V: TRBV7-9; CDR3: CASTPGGAFF; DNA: TGTGCCAGCACGCCGGGGGGGGCGTTCTTC
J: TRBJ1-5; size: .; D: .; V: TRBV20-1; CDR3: CSASNPGRANQPQHF; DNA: TGCAGTGCTAGTAACCCTGGTAGAGCAAATCAGCCCCAGCATTTT
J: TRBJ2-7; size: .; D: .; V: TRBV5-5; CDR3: CASSLGLAEQYF; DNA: TGTGCCAGCAGCTTGGGACTGGCCGAGCAGTACTTC
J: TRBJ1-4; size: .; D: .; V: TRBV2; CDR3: CASSDSRATNEKLFF; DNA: TGTGCCAGCAGTGATTCGCGGGCAACTAATGAAAAACTGTTTTTT
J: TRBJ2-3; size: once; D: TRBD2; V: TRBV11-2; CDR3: CASSSTHSGGITDTQYF; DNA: TGTGCCAGCAGCTCCACCCATAGCGGGGGAATCACAGATACGCAGTATTTT
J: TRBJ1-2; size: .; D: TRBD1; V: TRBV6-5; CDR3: CASSYGTGGSYGYTF; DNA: TGTGCCAGCAGTTACGGGACAGGCGGTTCGTATGGCTACACCTTC
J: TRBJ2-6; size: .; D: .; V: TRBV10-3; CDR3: CASYSGANVLTF; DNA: TGTGCCAGTTACTCTGGGGCCAACGTCCTGACTTTC
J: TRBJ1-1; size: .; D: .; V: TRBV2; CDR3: CASSPSGGALTEAFF; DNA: TGTGCCAGCAGCCCATCGGGGGGGGCCCTCACTGAAGCTTTCTTT
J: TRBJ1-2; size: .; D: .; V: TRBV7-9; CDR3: CASSLSGQGSMGYTF; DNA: TGTGCCAGCAGCTTAAGCGGCCAGGGGTCTATGGGCTACACCTTC
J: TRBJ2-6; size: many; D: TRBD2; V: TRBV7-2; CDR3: CASSSSGGTGANVLTF; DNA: TGTGCCAGCAGCTCTAGCGGGGGGACTGGGGCCAACGTCCTGACTTTC
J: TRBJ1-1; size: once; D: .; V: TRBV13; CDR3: CASSLGQGLTVSAAFF; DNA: TGTGCCAGCAGCTTAGGGCAGGGGTTGACGGTCAGTGCAGCTTTCTTT
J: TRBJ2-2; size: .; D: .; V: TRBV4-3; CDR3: CASSQGSRAANTGELFF; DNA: TGCGCCAGCAGCCAAGGATCGAGGGCAGCGAACACCGGGGAGCTGTTTTTT
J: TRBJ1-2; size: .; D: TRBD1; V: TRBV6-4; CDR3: CASRHGQGYGYTF; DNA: TGTGCCAGCAGACATGGACAGGGTTATGGCTACACCTTC
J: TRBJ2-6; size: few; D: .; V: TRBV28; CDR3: CASSPMTDSGANVLTF; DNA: TGTGCCAGCAGTCCAATGACAGATTCTGGGGCCAACGTCCTGACTTTC
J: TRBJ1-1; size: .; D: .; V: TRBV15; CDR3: CATSRARGMNTEAFF; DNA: TGTGCCACCAGCAGAGCGCGGGGGATGAACACTGAAGCTTTCTTT
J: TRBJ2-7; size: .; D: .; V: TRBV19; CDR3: CASRRDSIAHEQYF; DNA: TGTGCCAGTAGGCGGGACAGTATTGCCCACGAGCAGTACTTC
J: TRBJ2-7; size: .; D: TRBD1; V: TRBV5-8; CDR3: CASIEGQGPYEQYF; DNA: TGTGCCAGCATTGAAGGACAGGGACCTTACGAGCAGTACTTC
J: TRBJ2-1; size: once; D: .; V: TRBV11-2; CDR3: CASSLTDEQFF; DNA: TGTGCCAGCAGCTTAACAGATGAGCAGTTCTTC
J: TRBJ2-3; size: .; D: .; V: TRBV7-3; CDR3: CASSLSRGAEQYF; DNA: TGTGCCAGCAGCTTGAGTCGCGGGGCCGAGCAGTATTTT
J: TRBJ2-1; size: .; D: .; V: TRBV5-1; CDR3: CASSLVLSVRREQFF; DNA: TGCGCCAGCAGCTTGGTCCTCTCCGTGCGGCGTGAGCAGTTCTTC
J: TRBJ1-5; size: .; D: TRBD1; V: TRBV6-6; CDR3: CASSFISTGVQPQHF; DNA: TGTGCCAGCAGTTTCATATCGACAGGGGTTCAGCCCCAGCATTTT